This T cell receptor (beta chain) was recovered during a study of T-cell memory formation after mild COVID-19. This clonotype was seen more than once but under ten times. TCRdb reanalysed the 5' RACE reads using MiXCR and keeps one entry per CDR3 protein. The table lists hundreds of thousands of distinct CDR3 sequences, roughly 20% of them singletons. This receptor was taken from an adult woman who had mild COVID-19 (a few samples of this study predate the infection). Cell type and time point are not known. Sample: PBMCs or a T cell subset sorted from them (not recorded which).

As DNA, the CDR3 is TGTGCCATCAGTGGGTCTAGCGGGAAAGGAAGTGAGACCCAGTACTTC. Encoded protein: CAISGSSGKGSETQYF. The chain recombines TRBV10-3 with TRBJ2-5, with TRBD2 matching over 9 bases. This CDR3 contains 16 residues. Germline loops: CDR1 ENHRY, CDR2 SYGVKD. Trimming at V came to 4 bases and at J to 5 bases, leaving 11 bases not matched to a gene.